Shown below are 18 T cell receptor beta chains from a single sample sequenced in a study of blood T cells in healthy people across ages. The second PCR ran about 6 to 11 cycles with a sample-barcoded 5' primer and J-beta primers. Each CDR3 protein gets one entry after TCRdb re-called the 5' RACE reads with MiXCR. The sample has about 1 million distinct CDR3 sequences, more than 40% seen once. The sample was blood. The receptor set was obtained from an older woman in good health.

The J gene is TRBJ2-7, the V gene TRBV5-1; D possibly corresponds to TRBD1 (6 bases). Germline CDR1 and CDR2: SGHRS and YFSETQ. V gave up 3 bases and J gave up 3 bases, with 16 bases separating them. The length of the CDR3 is 15 residues. Here the CDR3 reads CASSSAMVQGYEQYF. The CDR3 DNA sequence: TGCGCCAGCAGCTCCGCCATGGTACAGGGCTACGAGCAGTACTTC.

V and J are TRBV20-1 and TRBJ1-1, with D possibly TRBD1 on 6 matching bases. Trimming left V 4 bases short and J 3 bases short, with 12 bases between. Per the germline V gene, CDR1 is DFQATT and CDR2 is SNEGSKA (reference sequence). This CDR3 has 13 amino acids. The CDR3 is CSAIRGRDTEAFF. CDR3 DNA: TGCAGTGCTATCAGGGGAAGGGACACTGAAGCTTTCTTT.

This clonotype was counted a single time. The CDR3 DNA is TGTGCCAGCAGGGCGGCTAGCGGGAGGTGGGAGCAGTACTTC. Translation: CASRAASGRWEQYF. The chain has TRBV2 and TRBJ2-4; TRBD2 matches at 11 bases. Germline V gene sequence: CDR1 SNHLY, CDR2 FYNNEI. The trim removed 6 bases at V and 13 bases at J, leaving 11 bases unmatched. There are 14 residues in the CDR3. Using reference TRBV2 and TRBJ2-4 for the parts outside the CDR3, the full variable domain is EPEVTQTPSHQVTQMGQEVILRCVPISNHLYFYWYRQILGQKVEFLVSFYNNEISEKSEIFDDQFSVERPDGSNFTLKIRSTKLEDSAMYFCASRAASGRWEQYFGAGTRLSVL.

The chain joins TRBV6-6 to TRBJ2-3; either TRBD1 or TRBD2 may supply D (5 bases each). Between the trimmed V and J ends, which lost 7 bases and 4 bases, there was a span of 9 bases. Per the germline V gene, CDR1 is MNHNY and CDR2 is SVGAGI (reference sequence). The CDR3 spans 12 residues. For the CDR3, the DNA is TGTGCCAGCAAAGTGGGACCAGATACGCAGTATTTT. Its protein is CASKVGPDTQYF.

The chain couples TRBV6-5 to TRBJ2-5; D unclear. Trimming cost V 8 bases and J 7 bases, with 17 bases left between them. The germline V gene has CDR1 MNHEY and CDR2 SVGAGI. The CDR3 loop spans 13 amino acids. CDR3 DNA sequence: TGTGCCAGCCGTGGAACAAAACTGGGGACCCAGTACTTC. It yields the protein CASRGTKLGTQYF.

In its sample, this clonotype was seen a few times. The V gene is TRBV14, the J gene TRBJ2-3; D ambiguous. The germline CDR1 and CDR2 sequences are SGHDN and FVKESK. The CDR3 runs 13 residues. Trimming shortened V by 4 bases and J by 8 bases, and 13 bases separated the two germline ends. CDR3 amino acids: CASSPSEWGTQYF. In DNA, the CDR3 is TGTGCCAGCAGCCCTTCTGAGTGGGGTACGCAGTATTTT.

The chain recombines TRBV20-1 with TRBJ2-7; TRBD2 matches at 9 bases. The length of the CDR3 is 14 residues. The V gene end was trimmed by 6 bases and the J gene end by 4 bases; junction bases not matched to a gene: 10. Germline assignment: CDR1 DFQATT and CDR2 SNEGSKA (reference sequence). CDR3 region: CSANPGLAGYEQYF. In DNA form, the CDR3 reads TGCAGTGCAAACCCGGGACTAGCTGGTTACGAGCAGTACTTC.

For the CDR3, the DNA is TGTGCCAGCAGCACCACACCTTGGACTAGCGTCTTGTTGTATGAGCAGTTCTTC. It codes for CASSTTPWTSVLLYEQFF. The V and J genes are TRBV7-2 and TRBJ2-1; 9 bases fit TRBD2. V gave up 5 bases and J gave up 8 bases; unmatched junction bases: 19. The CDR3 runs 18 residues. Germline CDR1 is SGHTA and CDR2 is FQGNSA. The full variable domain, completed using reference TRBV7-2 and TRBJ2-1, is GAGVSQSPSNKVTEKGKDVELRCDPISGHTALYWYRQSLGQGLEFLIYFQGNSAPDKSGLPSDRFSAERTGGSVSTLTIQRTQQEDSAVYLCASSTTPWTSVLLYEQFFGPGTRLTVL.

This clonotype came up a few times. The chain employs TRBV5-1 and TRBJ2-1; 16 bases fit TRBD2. The germline V gene has CDR1 SGHRS and CDR2 YFSETQ. The CDR3 spans 18 residues. J gave up 2 bases and V 5 bases, and 7 bases lay outside the gene matches. The CDR3 is CASRPGTSGRATYNEQFF. CDR3 DNA: TGCGCCAGCAGACCCGGGACTAGCGGGAGGGCTACCTACAATGAGCAGTTCTTC.

This rearrangement joins TRBV11-2 to TRBJ2-3, with 11 bases identical to TRBD2. CDR1 SGHAT and CDR2 FQNNGV come from the germline V gene. The junction had 13 bases not matched to a gene; V was cut back by 5 bases and J by 0 bases. The CDR3 length is 19 residues. The CDR3 sequence is CASSRTGTSGLLSTDTQYF. CDR3 nucleotides: TGTGCCAGCAGCCGGACAGGGACTAGCGGTCTATTGAGCACAGATACGCAGTATTTT.

The chain uses TRBV7-9 and TRBJ2-1, with D possibly being TRBD2 (6 bases). The CDR3 covers 14 residues. Germline values: CDR1 SEHNR, CDR2 FQNEAQ (reference sequence). Trimming stripped 1 base from V and 9 bases from J, with 13 bases between. The CDR3 here is CASSLVGGVSEQFF. Written as DNA, the CDR3 is TGTGCCAGCAGCTTAGTCGGGGGAGTAAGTGAGCAGTTCTTC.

This chain joins TRBV6-5 and TRBJ2-4, with 7 bases identical to TRBD1. Germline V gene lookup returns CDR1 MNHEY and CDR2 SVGAGI. Trimming took 5 bases from V and 1 from J; bases not matched to a gene: 5. This CDR3 region has 15 residues. For the CDR3, the DNA is TGTGCCAGCAGTAACGCACAGGGGGCCAAAAACATTCAGTACTTC. Translation: CASSNAQGAKNIQYF.

This chain uses TRBV7-2 with TRBJ2-3; the D gene is possibly TRBD1 (6 bases). CDR1 and CDR2 from the germline V gene are SGHTA and FQGNSA. This CDR3 contains 13 residues. V was cut by 5 bases and J by 8 bases, with 14 bases left in between. The DNA of the CDR3 is TGTGCCAGCAGCCCCCCCGTACAGGGTACGCAGTATTTT. This encodes CASSPPVQGTQYF.

This clonotype was detected many times. The chain has TRBV12-3 or TRBV12-4 and TRBJ2-4; 8 nucleotides match TRBD1. Trimming took 2 bases from V and 1 from J; bases not matched to a gene: 7. This CDR3 is 17 amino acids long. CDR3 residues: CASSLRPRDRAKNIQYF. CDR3 bases: TGTGCCAGCAGTTTACGACCTCGGGACAGGGCCAAAAACATTCAGTACTTC.

The gene calls are TRBV20-1 and TRBJ2-3; D is unresolved. Germline V gene sequence: CDR1 DFQATT, CDR2 SNEGSKA (reference sequence). Trimming shortened V by 7 bases and J by 5 bases, and 16 bases separated the two germline ends. The length of the CDR3 is 13 residues. CDR3: CSVKPLIVDTQYF. CDR3 coding DNA: TGCAGTGTTAAACCCCTGATTGTAGATACGCAGTATTTT.

This clonotype occurred many times. V usage is TRBV27 and J usage is TRBJ2-3; D is possibly TRBD1 or TRBD2 (5 bases each). Germline lookup yields CDR1 MNHEY and CDR2 SMNVEV (reference sequence). V lost 7 bases to trimming and J lost 4 bases, with 15 bases between them. CDR3 length: 14 residues. The CDR3 is CASTGLRDPDTQYF. CDR3 coding DNA: TGTGCCAGCACGGGGCTAAGGGATCCAGATACGCAGTATTTT.

The V call is TRBV29-1, the J call TRBJ2-1; 13 bases align to TRBD2. The germline CDR1 and CDR2 sequences are SQVTM and ANQGSEA. V was clipped by 8 bases and J by 7 bases; unmatched bases: 14. The CDR3 extends over 16 amino acids. The CDR3 DNA sequence: TGCAGCCTTGTACGGACTAGCGGGAGATCGGTAAATGAGCAGTTCTTC. The encoded protein is CSLVRTSGRSVNEQFF.

V is TRBV12-3 or TRBV12-4 and J is TRBJ2-7, with D perhaps being TRBD1 or TRBD2 (5 bases each). Trimming left V 7 bases short and J 2 bases short, with 12 bases between. The CDR3 has 13 amino acids. The CDR3 reads CASNPGPPYEQYF. DNA for the CDR3: TGTGCCAGCAATCCGGGACCACCCTACGAGCAGTACTTC.